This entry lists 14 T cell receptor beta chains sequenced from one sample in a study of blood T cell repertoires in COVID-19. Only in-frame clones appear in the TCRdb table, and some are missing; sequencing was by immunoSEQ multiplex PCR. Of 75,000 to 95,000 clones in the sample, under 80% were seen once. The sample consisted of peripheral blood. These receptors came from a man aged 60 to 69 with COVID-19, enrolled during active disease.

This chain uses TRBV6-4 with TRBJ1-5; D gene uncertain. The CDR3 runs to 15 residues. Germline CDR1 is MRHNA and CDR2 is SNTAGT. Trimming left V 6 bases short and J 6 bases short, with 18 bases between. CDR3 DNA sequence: TGTGCCAGCAGCGCCAGTAGCACGGCGGGTCAGCCCCAGCATTTT. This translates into CASSASSTAGQPQHF.

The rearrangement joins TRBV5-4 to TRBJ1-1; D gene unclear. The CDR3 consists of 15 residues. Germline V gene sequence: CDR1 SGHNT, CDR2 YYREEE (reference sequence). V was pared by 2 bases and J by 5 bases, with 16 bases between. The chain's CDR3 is CASSLRNSINTEAFF. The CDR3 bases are TGTGCCAGCAGCTTAAGAAACAGTATCAATACTGAAGCTTTCTTT.

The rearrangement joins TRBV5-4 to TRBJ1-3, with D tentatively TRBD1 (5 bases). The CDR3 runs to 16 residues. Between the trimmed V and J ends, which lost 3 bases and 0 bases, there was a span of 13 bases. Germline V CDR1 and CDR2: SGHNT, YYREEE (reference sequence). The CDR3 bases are TGTGCCAGCAGCTCTGACAGAATAGGCTCTGGAAACACCATATATTTT. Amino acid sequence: CASSSDRIGSGNTIYF. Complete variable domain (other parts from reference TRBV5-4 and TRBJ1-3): ETGVTQSPTHLIKTRGQQVTLRCSSQSGHNTVSWYQQALGQGPQFIFQYYREEENGRGNFPPRFSGLQFPNYSSELNVNALELDDSALYLCASSSDRIGSGNTIYFGEGSWLTVV.

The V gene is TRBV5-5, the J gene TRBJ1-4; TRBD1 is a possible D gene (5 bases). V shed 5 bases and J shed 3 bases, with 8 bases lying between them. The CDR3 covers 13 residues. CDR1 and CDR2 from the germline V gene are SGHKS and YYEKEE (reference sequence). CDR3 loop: CASSVTANEKLFF. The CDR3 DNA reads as TGTGCCAGCAGTGTGACAGCTAATGAAAAACTGTTTTTT. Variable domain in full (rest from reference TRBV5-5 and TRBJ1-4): DAGVTQSPTHLIKTRGQQVTLRCSPISGHKSVSWYQQVLGQGPQFIFQYYEKEERGRGNFPDRFSARQFPNYSSELNVNALLLGDSALYLCASSVTANEKLFFGSGTQLSVL.

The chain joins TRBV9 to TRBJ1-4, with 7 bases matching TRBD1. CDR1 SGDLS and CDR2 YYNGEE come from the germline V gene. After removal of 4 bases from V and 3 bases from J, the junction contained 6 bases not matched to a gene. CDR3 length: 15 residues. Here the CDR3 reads CASSPQGGSNEKLFF. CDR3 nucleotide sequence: TGTGCCAGCAGCCCCCAGGGGGGTTCTAATGAAAAACTGTTTTTT.

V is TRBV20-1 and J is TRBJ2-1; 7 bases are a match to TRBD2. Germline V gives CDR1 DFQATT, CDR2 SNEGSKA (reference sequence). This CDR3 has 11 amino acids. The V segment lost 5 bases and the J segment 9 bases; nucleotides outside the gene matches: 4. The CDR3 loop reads CSAPGGIEQFF. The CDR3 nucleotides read TGCAGTGCTCCCGGGGGGATTGAGCAGTTCTTC.

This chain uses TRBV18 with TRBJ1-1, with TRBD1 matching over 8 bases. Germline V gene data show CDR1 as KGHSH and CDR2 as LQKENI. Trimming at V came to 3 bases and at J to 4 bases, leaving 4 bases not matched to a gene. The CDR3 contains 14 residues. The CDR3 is CASSPDRGRTEAFF. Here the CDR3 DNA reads TGTGCCAGCTCACCCGACAGGGGACGCACTGAAGCTTTCTTT.

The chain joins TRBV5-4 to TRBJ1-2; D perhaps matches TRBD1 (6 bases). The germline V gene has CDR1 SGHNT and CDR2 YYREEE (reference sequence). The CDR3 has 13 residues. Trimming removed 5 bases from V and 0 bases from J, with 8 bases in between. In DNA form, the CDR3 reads TGTGCCAGCAGGGACAGATCTAACTATGGCTACACCTTC. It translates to CASRDRSNYGYTF. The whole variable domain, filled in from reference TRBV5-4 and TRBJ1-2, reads ETGVTQSPTHLIKTRGQQVTLRCSSQSGHNTVSWYQQALGQGPQFIFQYYREEENGRGNFPPRFSGLQFPNYSSELNVNALELDDSALYLCASRDRSNYGYTFGSGTRLTVV.

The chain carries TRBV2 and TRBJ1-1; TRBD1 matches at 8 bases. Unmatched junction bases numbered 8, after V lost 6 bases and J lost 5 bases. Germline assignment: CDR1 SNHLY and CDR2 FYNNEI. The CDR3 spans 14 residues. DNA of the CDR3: TGTGCCAGCAGCCTCCGGACAGGGATAACTGAAGCTTTCTTT. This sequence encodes CASSLRTGITEAFF. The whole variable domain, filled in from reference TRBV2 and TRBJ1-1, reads EPEVTQTPSHQVTQMGQEVILRCVPISNHLYFYWYRQILGQKVEFLVSFYNNEISEKSEIFDDQFSVERPDGSNFTLKIRSTKLEDSAMYFCASSLRTGITEAFFGQGTRLTVV.

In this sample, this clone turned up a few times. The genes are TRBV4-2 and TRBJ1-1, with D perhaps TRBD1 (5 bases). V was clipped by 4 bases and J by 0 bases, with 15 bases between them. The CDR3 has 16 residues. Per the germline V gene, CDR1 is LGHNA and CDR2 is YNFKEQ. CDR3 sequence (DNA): TGTGCCAGCAGCCGAGACCTTCAGGGCTTGAACACTGAAGCTTTCTTT. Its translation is CASSRDLQGLNTEAFF.

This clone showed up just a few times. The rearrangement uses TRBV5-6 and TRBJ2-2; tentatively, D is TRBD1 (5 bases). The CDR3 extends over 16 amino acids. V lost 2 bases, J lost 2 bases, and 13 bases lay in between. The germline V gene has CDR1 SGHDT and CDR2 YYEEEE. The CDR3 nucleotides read TGTGCCAGCAGCTTAGGGGCCAAGATAAACACCGGGGAGCTGTTTTTT. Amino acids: CASSLGAKINTGELFF. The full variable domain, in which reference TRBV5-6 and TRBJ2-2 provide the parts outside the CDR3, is DAGVTQSPTHLIKTRGQQVTLRCSPKSGHDTVSWYQQALGQGPQFIFQYYEEEERQRGNFPDRFSGHQFPNYSSELNVNALLLGDSALYLCASSLGAKINTGELFFGEGSRLTVL.

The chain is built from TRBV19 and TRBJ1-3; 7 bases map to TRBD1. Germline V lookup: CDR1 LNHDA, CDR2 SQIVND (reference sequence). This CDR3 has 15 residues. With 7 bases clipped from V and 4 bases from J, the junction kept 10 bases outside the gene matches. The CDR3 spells CASTHTGVLGNTIYF. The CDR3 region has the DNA TGTGCCAGTACCCATACAGGGGTTCTCGGAAACACCATATATTTT.

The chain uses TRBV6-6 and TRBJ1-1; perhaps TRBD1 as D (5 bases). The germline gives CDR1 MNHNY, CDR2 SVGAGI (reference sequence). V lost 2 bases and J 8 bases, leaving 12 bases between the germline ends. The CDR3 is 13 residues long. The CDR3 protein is CASSYGAGSEAFF. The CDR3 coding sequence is TGTGCCAGCAGTTACGGGGCGGGATCCGAAGCTTTCTTT.

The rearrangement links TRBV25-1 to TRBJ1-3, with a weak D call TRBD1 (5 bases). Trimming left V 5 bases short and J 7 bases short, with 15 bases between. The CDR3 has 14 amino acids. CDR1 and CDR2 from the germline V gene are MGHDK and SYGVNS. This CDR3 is CASSPHSGGNTIYF. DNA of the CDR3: TGTGCCAGCAGTCCTCACTCCGGGGGGAACACCATATATTTT.